These T cell receptor beta chains were read from a single sample in a study of blood T cells in healthy people across ages. TCRdb re-analysed the 5' RACE reads in MiXCR, keeping a single row per CDR3 protein. This table has more than 1,000,000 distinct CDR3 sequences, almost 25% appearing once. The same sample was also used in a study of T cells of mothers and their children.

The specimen sequenced was blood. The origin of the receptors is a girl under 10 years old in good health. CDR3s include the opening cysteine and the closing phenylalanine or tryptophan. Fields, in order: CDR3 length, V gene, J gene, clone size, D gene, CDR3 protein, CDR3 DNA. D genes are given only for firm matches. Clone size is shown for a subset of rows, as once, few, many or a class of expanded clone.

11	TRBV27	TRBJ2-3	.	TRBD2	CASRWGGTQYF	TGTGCCAGCAGGTGGGGGGGTACGCAGTATTTT
15	TRBV28	TRBJ2-1	once	TRBD1	CASRADRGKTNEQFF	TGTGCCAGCAGGGCGGACAGGGGAAAAACGAATGAGCAGTTCTTC
14	TRBV7-2	TRBJ1-2	.	TRBD1	CASSPDRGPYGYTF	TGTGCCAGCAGCCCTGACAGGGGGCCCTATGGCTACACCTTC
16	TRBV7-2	TRBJ2-7	.	TRBD2	CASSPNIAGRTYEQYF	TGTGCCAGCAGCCCAAACATAGCGGGCCGAACCTACGAGCAGTACTTC
12	TRBV6-1	TRBJ2-3	few	.	CASSELGDTQYF	TGTGCCAGCAGTGAATTGGGGGATACGCAGTATTTT
15	TRBV20-1	TRBJ2-1	once	.	CSAREASRTYNEQFF	TGCAGTGCTAGAGAGGCTTCTCGCACCTACAATGAGCAGTTCTTC
16	TRBV11-2	TRBJ1-2	.	TRBD1	CASSAHIQGVMGGYTF	TGTGCCAGCAGCGCTCACATACAGGGGGTGATGGGTGGCTACACCTTC
17	TRBV27	TRBJ2-7	few	TRBD1	CASSLSTDRGFEYEQYF	TGTGCCAGCAGTTTATCAACGGACAGGGGTTTCGAATACGAGCAGTACTTC
11	TRBV2	TRBJ1-1	.	.	CASRGEVEAFF	TGTGCCAGCAGGGGGGAGGTTGAAGCTTTCTTT
16	TRBV9	TRBJ2-7	few	TRBD2	CASSVSGGTSSYEQYF	TGTGCCAGCAGCGTCAGCGGGGGGACATCCTCCTACGAGCAGTACTTC
14	TRBV20-1	TRBJ2-2	few	.	CSASDWLGTGELFF	TGCAGTGCTTCGGACTGGTTGGGGACCGGGGAGCTGTTTTTT